This TCR beta chain stems from a study of T cell responses to AZD1222 COVID-19 vaccine. Repertoires were generated with immunoSEQ multiplex PCR, while TCRdb's copy carries only in-frame clones and drops some. The repertoire consists of approximately 120,000 clones, with 80% to 90% occurring once and the leading ten covering 8% to 10%. This CDR3 is 15 amino acids long. Trimming pared 3 bases from V and 0 bases from J, leaving 11 bases between. Per germline, CDR1 KGHSH and CDR2 LQKENI. This sequence joins TRBV18 and TRBJ1-2, with D tentatively TRBD1 (6 bases). The TCR sequence derives from an adult who received the AZD1222 COVID-19 vaccine. Sequencing used peripheral blood, obtained 28 days after the second AZD1222 dose. The DNA of the CDR3 is TGTGCCAGCTCACCGACAGGACTTACTAACTATGGCTACACCTTC. Translating gives CASSPTGLTNYGYTF.